This is a list of T cell receptor beta chains from one sample in a study of T-cell memory formation after mild COVID-19. MiXCR, run by TCRdb on the 5' RACE reads, gives a single entry per CDR3 protein. The sample has about 210,000 distinct CDR3 sequences, around 30% seen once. The sample consisted of PBMCs or a T cell subset sorted from them (not recorded which). These receptors all stem from an adult woman who had mild COVID-19 (a few samples of this study predate the infection). Cell type and time point are not known. Both conserved end residues are part of each CDR3. A D gene is named only where the DNA matches it firmly. Part of the rows lack a size; the others show once, few, many or a class for expanded clones.

v_gene	d_gene	abundance	j_gene	CDR3nt	CDR3aa
TRBV9	TRBD1	once	TRBJ2-5	TGTGCCAGCAGCGCCACGGGGACAGGGGGCGAGACCCAGTACTTC	CASSATGTGGETQYF
TRBV4-1	NA	NA	TRBJ2-1	TGCGCCAGCAGCCAAGAGCGGGGGCCATACAATGAGAAGTTCTTC	CASSQERGPYNEKFF
TRBV7-2	TRBD1	NA	TRBJ1-2	TGTGCCAGCAGCGCCCCATACAGGGGAGGAGGCTACACCTTC	CASSAPYRGGGYTF
TRBV9	TRBD2	NA	TRBJ2-2	TGTGCCAGCAGCGTAGTATCTAGCGGGAGGACCGGGGAGCTGTTTTTT	CASSVVSSGRTGELFF
TRBV20-1	TRBD1	few	TRBJ1-2	TGCAGTGCCTCAGGGGGCCGGTATGGCTACACCTTC	CSASGGRYGYTF
TRBV12-3/TRBV12-4	NA	NA	TRBJ1-2	TGTGCCAGCAGACCCCCGACCCCCCATGGCTACACCTTC	CASRPPTPHGYTF
TRBV15	NA	NA	TRBJ1-5	TGTGCCACCAGCAGAGCTCCGGCGAGGGATCAGCCCCAGCATTTT	CATSRAPARDQPQHF
TRBV5-1	NA	NA	TRBJ2-7	TGCGCCAGCAGCCCTAACCCCAGCTCCTACGAGCAGTACTTC	CASSPNPSSYEQYF
TRBV29-1	NA	NA	TRBJ2-1	TGCAGCGTTGAAGATCTTGGAGCGGAGAGCTCCTACAATGAGCAGTTCTTC	CSVEDLGAESSYNEQFF
TRBV9	TRBD2	NA	TRBJ2-7	TGTGCCAGCAGCGTAACGGGCGGGAGTTCGAGTGAGCAGTACTTC	CASSVTGGSSSEQYF
TRBV15	NA	few	TRBJ2-3	TGTGCCACCAGCAGAGATCGTAGAGGGGGGGTAAAGGGACACACCCAAGATACGCAGTATTTT	CATSRDRRGGVKGHTQDTQYF
TRBV7-2	NA	few	TRBJ2-5	TGTGCCAGCAGCTTAGCGCGGGGGACACCCCAAGAGACCCAGTACTTC	CASSLARGTPQETQYF
TRBV29-1	TRBD1	NA	TRBJ1-1	TGCAGCGTGAACAGGGGTTGGAACACTGAAGCTTTCTTT	CSVNRGWNTEAFF
TRBV12-3/TRBV12-4	NA	NA	TRBJ1-2	TGTGCCAGCAGTCTGCCCATTATGACCTCGGGACACTATGGCTACACCTTC	CASSLPIMTSGHYGYTF
TRBV3-1	NA	NA	TRBJ2-5	TGTGCCAGCAGCCAAGATGGATCGAACAGCTACTTC	CASSQDGSNSYF
TRBV7-8	TRBD2	NA	TRBJ2-1	TGTGCCAGCAGGATCACCCCCCGGGACTATAGCTACAATGAGCAGTTCTTC	CASRITPRDYSYNEQFF
TRBV6-5	TRBD2	NA	TRBJ2-1	TGTGCCAGCAGTTACTCTACAGCGGGGGCCTACAATGAGCAGTTCTTC	CASSYSTAGAYNEQFF
TRBV6-5	NA	NA	TRBJ2-3	TGTGCCAGCAGTTATGGGCAGTCACAGACAGATACGCAGTATTTT	CASSYGQSQTDTQYF
TRBV4-3	NA	few	TRBJ2-4	TGCGCCAGCAGCCAAGATGCTGGGGTAGCCAAAAACATTCAGTACTTC	CASSQDAGVAKNIQYF
TRBV9	NA	few	TRBJ2-7	TGTGCCAGCAGCGTTGGACTCGGCGTCGACGAGCAGTACTTC	CASSVGLGVDEQYF
TRBV7-9	TRBD1	NA	TRBJ1-1	TGTGCCAGCAGCGACCTCACAGGGGCCGGGACTGAAGCTTTCTTT	CASSDLTGAGTEAFF
TRBV7-9	NA	NA	TRBJ1-4	TGTGCCAGCAGCCTTGCTAATGAAAAACTGTTTTTT	CASSLANEKLFF
TRBV20-1	NA	NA	TRBJ1-6	TGCAGTGCTAGCAGGGTTGACTCACCCCTCCACTTT	CSASRVDSPLHF
TRBV7-9	TRBD2	few	TRBJ2-7	TGTGCCACCCGGACTAGCGGGACTTCCTACGAGCAGTACTTC	CATRTSGTSYEQYF
TRBV2	TRBD1	NA	TRBJ2-3	TGTGCCAGCAGTGTACGGACAGGGGGTATCACAGATACGCAGTATTTT	CASSVRTGGITDTQYF
TRBV28	NA	NA	TRBJ2-7	TGTGCCAGCGGAGTGTTCTACGAGCAGTACTTC	CASGVFYEQYF
TRBV12-3/TRBV12-4	TRBD2	few	TRBJ2-3	TGTGCCAGCAGCCCTAGCGGGGGGGCGGGTGATACGCAGTATTTT	CASSPSGGAGDTQYF
TRBV4-2	TRBD1	NA	TRBJ2-6	TGTGCCAGCAGCCAGGACAGGGGATCCTCTGGGGCCAACGTCCTGACTTTC	CASSQDRGSSGANVLTF
TRBV24-1	NA	few	TRBJ2-2	TGTGCCACCAGTGACCTTTCGAAACATCATCCCGGGGAGCTGTTTTTT	CATSDLSKHHPGELFF
TRBV27	TRBD1	NA	TRBJ2-7	TGTGCCAGCAGTTTCGCGGACAGGCCGTCCTACGAGCAGTACTTC	CASSFADRPSYEQYF
TRBV29-1	NA	NA	TRBJ1-5	TGCAGCGTAAAGACAGGAGGGGGTCAGCCCCAGCATTTT	CSVKTGGGQPQHF
TRBV4-3	NA	few	TRBJ2-3	TGCGCCAGCAGCCAGCGATGGGGCACAGATACGCAGTATTTT	CASSQRWGTDTQYF
TRBV5-1	NA	few	TRBJ2-7	TGCGCCAGCAGCTTGCGGCAGTCAACCCTGGACGAGCAGTACTTC	CASSLRQSTLDEQYF
TRBV7-8	NA	NA	TRBJ1-1	TGTGCCAGCAGCTTAGGATCCCGGGGAGCGAACACTGAAGCTTTCTTT	CASSLGSRGANTEAFF
TRBV20-1	NA	few	TRBJ2-7	TGCAGTGCCCCCTGGCAGGGGGAGCAGTACTTC	CSAPWQGEQYF